This T cell receptor (beta chain) is drawn from a study of blood T cells in healthy people across ages. Study-level background: In model experiments, template switching was able to capture about one barcoded beta molecule for every two T cells that were present.

For this clonotype: Its antigen is still unknown.

CDR1 is SGHDT, CDR2 YYEEEE, per germline. V trimming: 0 bases; J trimming: 6 bases; junction bases outside the gene matches: 11. This CDR3 region has 17 residues. Study findings and constraints: Estimated diversity that came from one million T cells was considered an underestimate. Whereas aged donors had fewer naive CD4+ cells, long-lived donors had more of them and higher diversity.

Primers used in a second PCR of roughly 7 to 12 cycles were a sample-barcoded 5' primer and a J-beta primer mix. Each CDR3 protein is one row after TCRdb ran MiXCR on the 5' RACE reads. In the table there are about 640,000 distinct CDR3 sequences, under 70% of which are singletons. The receptor comes from a man aged 60-69 years in good health. The sequenced material came from blood. The chain combines TRBV5-6 with TRBJ2-2; 7 bases map to TRBD1. This chain's CDR3 is CASSLDWGQLSAGELFF. For the CDR3, the DNA is TGTGCCAGCAGCTTGGATTGGGGACAGCTAAGTGCCGGGGAGCTGTTTTTT.